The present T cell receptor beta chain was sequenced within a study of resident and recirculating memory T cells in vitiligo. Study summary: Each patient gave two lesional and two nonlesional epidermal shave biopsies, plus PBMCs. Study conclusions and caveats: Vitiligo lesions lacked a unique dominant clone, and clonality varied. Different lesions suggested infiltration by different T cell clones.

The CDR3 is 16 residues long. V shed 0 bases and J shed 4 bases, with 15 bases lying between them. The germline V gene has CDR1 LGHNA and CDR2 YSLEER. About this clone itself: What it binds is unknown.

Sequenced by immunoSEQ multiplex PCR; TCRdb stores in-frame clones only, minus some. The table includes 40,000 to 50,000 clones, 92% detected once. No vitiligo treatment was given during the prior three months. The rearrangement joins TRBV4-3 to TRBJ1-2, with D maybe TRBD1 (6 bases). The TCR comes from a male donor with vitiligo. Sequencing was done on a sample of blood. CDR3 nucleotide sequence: TGCGCCAGCAGCCAAGATGGGGCAGGGGTCCTCTATGGCTACACCTTC. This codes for CASSQDGAGVLYGYTF.